This entry describes one T cell receptor (beta chain). Different DNA sequences within this sample yield the same CDR3. The data belong to a study of blood T cell repertoires in COVID-19. Looking at the study overall: The samples span acute and convalescent COVID-19 from the United States, Italy and Spain.

This table comes from immunoSEQ multiplex PCR, and its TCRdb copy is limited to in-frame clones, with some not included. Among roughly 220,000 clones listed, around 84% were seen once. The CDR3 loop spans 13 amino acids. CDR1 SGHTA and CDR2 FQGNSA come from the germline V gene. Trimming cost V 5 bases and J 6 bases, with 11 bases left between them. The rearrangement links TRBV7-2 to TRBJ1-5; tentatively, D is TRBD1 (5 bases). This clonotype originated in a man in his thirties or forties with acute COVID-19. The sample was PBMCs or T cells enriched from blood (not recorded which). The DNA for the CDR3 is TGTGCCAGCAGCCCCGGGGGACCTCAGCCCCAGCATTTT. Its translation is CASSPGGPQPQHF.